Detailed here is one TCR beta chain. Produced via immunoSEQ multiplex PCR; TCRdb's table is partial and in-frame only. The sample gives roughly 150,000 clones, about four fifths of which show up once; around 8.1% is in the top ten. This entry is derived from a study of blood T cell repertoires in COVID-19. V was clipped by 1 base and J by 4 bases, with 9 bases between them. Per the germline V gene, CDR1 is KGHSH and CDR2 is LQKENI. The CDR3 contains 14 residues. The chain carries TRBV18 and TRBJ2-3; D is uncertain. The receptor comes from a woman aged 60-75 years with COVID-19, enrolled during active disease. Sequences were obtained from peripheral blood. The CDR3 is CASSPLAEADTQYF. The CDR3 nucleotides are TGTGCCAGCTCACCACTGGCCGAGGCAGATACGCAGTATTTT.